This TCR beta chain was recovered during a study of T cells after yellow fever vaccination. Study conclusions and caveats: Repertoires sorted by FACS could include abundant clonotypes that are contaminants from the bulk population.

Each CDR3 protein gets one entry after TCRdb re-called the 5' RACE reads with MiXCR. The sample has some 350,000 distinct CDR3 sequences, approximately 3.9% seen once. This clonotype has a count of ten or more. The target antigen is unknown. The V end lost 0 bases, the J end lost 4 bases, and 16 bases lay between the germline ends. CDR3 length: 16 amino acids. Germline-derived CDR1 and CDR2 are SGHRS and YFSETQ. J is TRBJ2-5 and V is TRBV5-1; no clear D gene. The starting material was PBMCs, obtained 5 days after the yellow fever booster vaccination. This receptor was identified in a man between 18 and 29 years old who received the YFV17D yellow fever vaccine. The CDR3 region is CASSLDPGQKGETQYF. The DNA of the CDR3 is TGCGCCAGCAGCTTGGATCCCGGCCAGAAGGGAGAGACCCAGTACTTC.